One sample yielded the 23 T cell receptor beta chains listed below, sequenced in a study of cytomegalovirus exposure and HLA in healthy donors. The PCR had 60 Vbeta and 13 Jbeta primers. Data came from immunoSEQ multiplex PCR; TCRdb stores just in-frame clones and leaves some out. The sample consists of about 150,000 clones, around 72% of them appearing once. Specimen: PBMCs. These receptors all stem from a man younger than 30 in good health and CMV-seronegative.

This rearrangement joins TRBV9 to TRBJ2-7; 9 bases are shared with TRBD1. CDR3 length: 14 amino acids. Trimming at V came to 8 bases and at J to 3 bases, leaving 9 bases not matched to a gene. In germline, CDR1 is SGDLS, CDR2 YYNGEE. CDR3 DNA: TGTGCCAGTGCCCGGGACAGGGACTTCTACGAGCAGTACTTC. This codes for CASARDRDFYEQYF.

V and J are TRBV9 and TRBJ1-2; no clear D gene. Per the germline V gene, CDR1 is SGDLS and CDR2 is YYNGEE. V was shortened by 4 bases and J by 2 bases, with 15 bases between the two germline ends. The CDR3 covers 15 residues. Written as DNA, the CDR3 is TGTGCCAGCAGCCCCCCAGGCAGCTTCAACTATGGCTACACCTTC. It encodes CASSPPGSFNYGYTF.

Worth noting for this clone: The junction shows a germline mismatch at one end, possibly a read error. The chain recombines TRBV7-9 with TRBJ1-1, with a tentative D call TRBD1 (6 bases). Germline V gene lookup returns CDR1 SEHNR and CDR2 FQNEAQ (reference sequence). This CDR3 has 12 amino acids. The CDR3 here is CSSSLARGEAFF. The CDR3 nucleotides are TGTTCCAGCAGCTTAGCCAGGGGTGAAGCTTTCTTT.

In its sample, this clone was seen a few times. The gene calls are TRBV5-1 and TRBJ2-5; TRBD2 is a possible D gene (5 bases). Germline V lookup: CDR1 SGHRS, CDR2 YFSETQ. Trimming removed 4 bases at V and 5 bases at J, with 18 bases between. The CDR3 totals 15 residues. CDR3 residues: CASSLEGALGETQYF. In DNA form, the CDR3 reads TGCGCCAGCAGCCTCGAGGGAGCCCTGGGGGAGACCCAGTACTTC.

A single count supports this clone. The chain uses TRBV7-2 and TRBJ2-5, with 10 bases fitting TRBD2. The V segment lost 5 bases and the J segment 3 bases; nucleotides outside the gene matches: 3. The CDR3 totals 14 residues. The germline gives CDR1 SGHTA, CDR2 FQGNSA. The CDR3 bases are TGTGCCAGCAGCCCCGGACTAGCGGAAGAGACCCAGTACTTC. This sequence encodes CASSPGLAEETQYF.

This clone was counted once. The CDR3 here is CASRDESSGRVYEQYF. The CDR3 DNA is TGTGCCAGCAGGGACGAGTCTAGCGGGAGGGTTTACGAGCAGTACTTC. The chain combines TRBV2 with TRBJ2-7, with 12 positions matching TRBD2. Germline CDR1 reads SNHLY; CDR2 reads FYNNEI. V lost 6 bases and J lost 4; bases outside the gene matches: 10. The CDR3 loop spans 16 amino acids. The full variable domain, with the rest looked up from reference TRBV2 and TRBJ2-7, is EPEVTQTPSHQVTQMGQEVILRCVPISNHLYFYWYRQILGQKVEFLVSFYNNEISEKSEIFDDQFSVERPDGSNFTLKIRSTKLEDSAMYFCASRDESSGRVYEQYFGPGTRLTVT.

The J gene is TRBJ2-6, the V gene TRBV4-3; 9 bases agree with TRBD1. This CDR3 has 15 amino acids. Germline V gene sequence: CDR1 LGHNA, CDR2 YSLEER. V lost 5 bases, J lost 3 bases, and 2 bases stayed unmatched. The CDR3 loop reads CASSYRGHGANVLTF. The CDR3, as DNA: TGCGCCAGCAGCTACAGGGGGCATGGGGCCAACGTCCTGACTTTC.

The chain is built from TRBV4-1 and TRBJ2-7; D gene uncertain. Germline V gene data show CDR1 as MGHRA and CDR2 as YSYEKL. The CDR3 has 12 residues. V dropped 2 bases and J dropped 3 bases, with 5 bases sitting between them. The CDR3 DNA reads as TGCGCCAGCAGCCAACCTAGCTACGAGCAGTACTTC. Translation gives CASSQPSYEQYF.

The chain recombines TRBV5-6 with TRBJ2-4; tentative D call: TRBD2 (5 bases). Germline CDR1 and CDR2: SGHDT and YYEEEE. Trimming cost V 4 bases and J 0 bases, with 14 bases left between them. CDR3 length: 16 residues. CDR3 residues: CASSLGLSLAKNIQYF. CDR3 nucleotide sequence: TGTGCCAGCAGCCTAGGACTGTCGCTAGCCAAAAACATTCAGTACTTC.

This clone was recorded once. The J gene is TRBJ2-1, the V gene TRBV5-4, with 8 nucleotides matching TRBD2. Trimming cost V 2 bases and J 3 bases; bases outside gene matches: 1. CDR3 length: 14 amino acids. The germline CDR1 and CDR2 sequences are SGHNT and YYREEE (reference sequence). CDR3 region: CASSLAGDYNEQFF. The CDR3 region has the DNA TGTGCCAGCAGCTTAGCGGGAGACTACAATGAGCAGTTCTTC.

The rearrangement links TRBV25-1 to TRBJ2-1; TRBD2 matches 7 bases. V lost 4 bases to trimming and J lost 6 bases; unmatched junction nucleotides: 9. Germline V gene sequence: CDR1 MGHDK, CDR2 SYGVNS. The CDR3 covers 15 residues. The CDR3 sequence: CASSAWGEGFNEQFF. The CDR3 DNA reads as TGTGCCAGCAGTGCATGGGGGGAGGGCTTCAATGAGCAGTTCTTC.

The V gene is TRBV19, the J gene TRBJ2-7; D might be TRBD1 (6 bases). Germline assignment: CDR1 LNHDA and CDR2 SQIVND (reference sequence). CDR3 length: 15 amino acids. The V end lost 5 bases, the J end lost 0 bases, and 14 bases lay between the germline ends. CDR3 DNA: TGTGCCAGTAGTCAGGGGCCGACATACTCCTACGAGCAGTACTTC. Its protein product is CASSQGPTYSYEQYF.

The gene calls are TRBV7-9 and TRBJ1-2; 11 bases map to TRBD1. Germline CDR1 is SEHNR and CDR2 is FQNEAQ (reference sequence). With V trimmed by 5 bases and J by 4 bases, 12 bases remained unmatched. The length of the CDR3 is 17 residues. CDR3: CASSPVGGQGAGYGYTF. DNA of the CDR3: TGTGCCAGCAGCCCCGTTGGAGGACAGGGGGCCGGCTATGGCTACACCTTC.

This sequence joins TRBV9 and TRBJ2-7, with a tentative D call TRBD2 (7 bases). Trimming stripped 4 bases from V and 1 base from J, with 18 bases between. The CDR3 spans 16 residues. The germline gives CDR1 SGDLS, CDR2 YYNGEE. The CDR3 spells CASSPLKGGGSYEQYF. DNA for the CDR3: TGTGCCAGCAGCCCCCTAAAGGGAGGGGGGTCCTACGAGCAGTACTTC.

This clone came up once. This chain uses TRBV14 with TRBJ2-2, with D unclear. Per germline, CDR1 SGHDN and CDR2 FVKESK. The length of the CDR3 is 15 residues. V was clipped by 0 bases and J by 2 bases, with 7 bases between them. This CDR3 reads CASSQDMRNTGELFF. In DNA, the CDR3 is TGTGCCAGCAGCCAAGATATGAGAAACACCGGGGAGCTGTTTTTT.

The V and J genes are TRBV27 and TRBJ2-3, with a weak D call TRBD1 (6 bases). Deletions cut 3 bases from V and 2 bases from J, with 9 bases between. The germline CDR1 and CDR2 sequences are MNHEY and SMNVEV (reference sequence). CDR3 length equals 14 residues. The CDR3 DNA reads as TGTGCCAGCAGTTTGGGACAAGCCACAGATACGCAGTATTTT. Amino acids: CASSLGQATDTQYF.

The chain is built from TRBV4-3 and TRBJ1-4, with 8 bases fitting TRBD1. The junction had 16 bases not matched to a gene; V was cut back by 6 bases and J by 4 bases. Looked up from germline, CDR1 is LGHNA and CDR2 is YSLEER. The CDR3 totals 18 residues. CDR3 amino acids: CASRPTIHGTGINEKLFF. The DNA of the CDR3 is TGCGCCAGCAGACCCACCATACACGGGACAGGAATTAATGAAAAACTGTTTTTT.

CDR3 in amino acids: CSARGRGLFF. CDR3 nucleotide sequence: TGCAGTGCTAGGGGGCGGGGACTCTTCTTC. The genes are TRBV20-1 and TRBJ2-1, with TRBD2 as a possible D gene (6 bases). The CDR3 covers 10 residues. Trimming left V 3 bases short and J 16 bases short, with 13 bases between. Germline CDR1 and CDR2: DFQATT and SNEGSKA (reference sequence).

This clone was detected only a few times. This chain joins TRBV5-4 and TRBJ2-5; 9 nucleotides align to TRBD2. The CDR3 consists of 17 residues. CDR1 is SGHNT, CDR2 YYREEE, per germline (reference sequence). J lost 5 bases, V lost 1 base, and 12 bases had no gene match. The CDR3 nucleotides read TGTGCCAGCAGCTTGCCCGACCAGCGGGAGGCAGGGGAGACCCAGTACTTC. Amino acid sequence: CASSLPDQREAGETQYF.

This rearrangement joins TRBV5-1 to TRBJ2-7, with D possibly matching TRBD1 (6 bases). The length of the CDR3 is 13 residues. The V and J ends lost 4 bases and 7 bases respectively, with 15 bases between them. Germline assignment: CDR1 SGHRS and CDR2 YFSETQ. The CDR3 spells CASSVMTGPEQYF. DNA for the CDR3: TGCGCCAGCAGCGTAATGACAGGCCCAGAGCAGTACTTC.

This chain joins TRBV9 and TRBJ2-2; weak D call: TRBD1 (6 bases). This CDR3 region has 15 residues. V was shortened by 5 bases and J by 1 base, with 12 bases between the two germline ends. Germline CDR1 reads SGDLS; CDR2 reads YYNGEE. The CDR3 DNA reads TGTGCCAGCAGACCCGGGACACAGAACACCGGGGAGCTGTTTTTT. It specifies CASRPGTQNTGELFF.

The chain combines TRBV10-1 with TRBJ2-2, with D possibly TRBD1 on 6 matching bases. The germline V and J ends were trimmed by 4 bases and 1 base, with 10 bases remaining between them. The CDR3 extends over 15 amino acids. Germline CDR1 is WNHNN and CDR2 is SYGVQD (reference sequence). CDR3 protein: CASSVAGENTGELFF. Written as DNA, the CDR3 is TGCGCCAGCAGTGTGGCAGGGGAGAACACCGGGGAGCTGTTTTTT.

The chain recombines TRBV7-9 with TRBJ1-4; TRBD1 matches 9 bases. This CDR3 spans 11 amino acids. Trimming cost V 8 bases and J 8 bases; bases outside gene matches: 0. Germline V gene lookup returns CDR1 SEHNR and CDR2 FQNEAQ (reference sequence). CDR3 sequence reads: CASGQGEKLFF. In nucleotides, the CDR3 is TGTGCCAGCGGACAGGGGGAAAAACTGTTTTTT.